The clone carrying this T cell receptor beta chain was detected only once. Sequencing used immunoSEQ multiplex PCR; TCRdb keeps in-frame clones, though not all of them. Of approximately 290,000 clones listed, over 75% are singletons. The study recruited people aged about 18 to 89 years across approximately 24 US areas. CDR1 SGHVS and CDR2 FQNEAQ come from the germline V gene. The CDR3 spans 14 residues. V gave up 3 bases and J gave up 4 bases; unmatched junction bases: 0. The data were taken from a study of blood T cell repertoires in COVID-19. The sample consisted of PBMCs or T cells enriched from blood (not recorded which). This chain links TRBV7-8 with TRBJ1-4; 9 positions agree with TRBD1. The TCR comes from a woman in her 30s who had recovered from COVID-19. In nucleotides, the CDR3 is TGTGCCAGCAGCTTGGGACAGGGTAATGAAAAACTGTTTTTT. Its translation is CASSLGQGNEKLFF.